The clone carrying this T cell receptor beta chain came up many times. The data derive from a study of T cells in Graves' hyperthyroidism and ophthalmopathy. TCR beta CDR3 regions were amplified from RNA. An initial round of RT-PCR targeting the TCR CDR3 relied on the HTBI primer set. TCRdb called the multiplex PCR reads again in MiXCR, with one record for every CDR3 protein. The sample records 700,000 to 950,000 distinct CDR3 sequences, 30% to 40% being singletons. The sequence was obtained from a middle-aged woman with Graves' hyperthyroidism. The source material was blood.

The CDR3 reads CASSLAVGQDYGYTF. The CDR3 DNA sequence: TGTGCCAGCAGCTTAGCCGTGGGACAGGACTATGGCTACACCTTC. The chain carries TRBV7-9 and TRBJ1-2, with 8 nucleotides matching TRBD1. V was clipped by 0 bases and J by 3 bases; unmatched bases: 3. The CDR3 loop spans 15 amino acids. CDR1 is SEHNR, CDR2 FQNEAQ, per germline (reference sequence).